Each of the 20 T cell receptor beta chains below was sequenced from the same sample in a study of shared clonotypes between healthy human individuals. Assay used: immunoSEQ multiplex PCR; TCRdb lists only in-frame clones, some missing. The sample holds 100,000 to 120,000 clones, over 65% seen once. Source material: memory CD8+ T cells sorted from blood. The subset here: CD45RO+ cells pooled with CCR7-negative TemRA cells. Source of these receptors: a woman between 25 and 40 years old in good health.

This clone was detected once. The chain carries TRBV19 and TRBJ1-2; tentative D call: TRBD1 (5 bases). This CDR3 spans 16 amino acids. V shed 4 bases and J shed 4 bases, with 19 bases lying between them. The germline gives CDR1 LNHDA, CDR2 SQIVND (reference sequence). The CDR3 coding sequence is TGTGCCAGTAGTACGTACCGGGACCGTGGCTTCTATGGCTACACCTTC. Translating gives CASSTYRDRGFYGYTF.

Regarding this clone: Other DNA sequences in this sample translate to the same CDR3. The DNA for the CDR3 is TGCGCCAGCAGCCAAGATCCCGGTCACGAGCAGTACTTC. Translation: CASSQDPGHEQYF. The V call is TRBV4-1, the J call TRBJ2-7; D uncertain. CDR1 MGHRA and CDR2 YSYEKL come from the germline V gene. The CDR3 is made up of 13 amino acids. Trimming took 0 bases from V and 5 from J, leaving 8 bases between them.

This chain joins TRBV7-9 and TRBJ2-7, with TRBD2 as a possible D gene (6 bases). Germline V gives CDR1 SEHNR, CDR2 FQNEAQ (reference sequence). V lost 5 bases and J 2 bases, leaving 22 bases between the germline ends. This CDR3 region has 17 residues. The CDR3 DNA is TGTGCCAGCAGCCTAAGATCGGGCGGCAGACTAGCCTACGAGCAGTACTTC. Translating gives CASSLRSGGRLAYEQYF.

This clone appeared a few times. The chain carries TRBV10-3 and TRBJ1-1; TRBD1 aligns across 9 bases. Germline V gives CDR1 ENHRY, CDR2 SYGVKD. The CDR3 has 15 residues. The trim removed 8 bases at V and 0 bases at J, leaving 7 bases unmatched. The CDR3 region is CAISGTGLLNTEAFF. The CDR3 region has the DNA TGTGCCATCTCCGGGACAGGGCTTTTGAACACTGAAGCTTTCTTT.

The genes are TRBV9 and TRBJ1-2, with D perhaps TRBD1 (5 bases). CDR3 length: 13 residues. CDR1 is SGDLS and CDR2 is YYNGEE in the germline V gene. V lost 4 bases and J lost 5, with 12 bases in between. CDR3 sequence reads: CASSPSGGYGYTF. CDR3 sequence (DNA): TGTGCCAGCAGCCCAAGCGGGGGGTATGGCTACACCTTC.

The chain has TRBV19 and TRBJ1-1; D remains unclear. The V end lost 7 bases, the J end lost 3 bases, and 30 bases lay between the germline ends. Germline V gene lookup returns CDR1 LNHDA and CDR2 SQIVND (reference sequence). The CDR3 runs to 19 residues. CDR3 protein: CASNNNGRAISPEDTEAFF. CDR3 DNA: TGTGCCAGTAATAACAACGGGAGGGCCATTTCCCCTGAGGACACTGAAGCTTTCTTT.

This chain uses TRBV15 with TRBJ1-5; tentatively, D is TRBD1 (5 bases). CDR1 is LNHNV, CDR2 YYDKDF, per germline (reference sequence). V was shortened by 3 bases and J by 1 base, with 10 bases between the two germline ends. The CDR3 is made up of 15 amino acids. In nucleotides, the CDR3 is TGTGCCACCAGCAGTATGACAGAGAGCAATCAGCCCCAGCATTTT. Residues: CATSSMTESNQPQHF.

The chain has TRBV28 and TRBJ2-1; 11 nucleotides agree with TRBD2. This CDR3 contains 17 residues. With V trimmed by 6 bases and J by 1 base, 8 bases remained unmatched. CDR1 is MDHEN and CDR2 is SYDVKM in the germline V gene. CDR3: CASRSTSGKSSYNEQFF. CDR3 nucleotides: TGTGCCAGCAGGTCGACTAGCGGGAAGTCGTCCTACAATGAGCAGTTCTTC.

This chain connects TRBV19 to TRBJ2-3; D is uncertain. The V gene lost 5 bases and the J gene lost 1 base, with 7 bases spanning the gap. The CDR3 consists of 13 residues. The germline gives CDR1 LNHDA, CDR2 SQIVND (reference sequence). The CDR3 coding sequence is TGTGCCAGTAGTTCACCGGGCACAGATACGCAGTATTTT. Residues: CASSSPGTDTQYF.

The gene calls are TRBV5-1 and TRBJ2-4; the D is unclear. This CDR3 spans 15 amino acids. V lost 4 bases, J lost 0 bases, and 11 bases lay in between. Germline loops: CDR1 SGHRS, CDR2 YFSETQ. The CDR3 loop reads CASSPRIGAKNIQYF. The CDR3 nucleotides read TGCGCCAGCAGCCCCCGTATAGGAGCCAAAAACATTCAGTACTTC.

The chain joins TRBV27 to TRBJ2-3; perhaps TRBD2 as D (6 bases). Germline V gene sequence: CDR1 MNHEY, CDR2 SMNVEV (reference sequence). CDR3 length: 13 amino acids. V dropped 5 bases and J dropped 6 bases, with 12 bases sitting between them. CDR3 sequence: CASSLIREDTQYF. The CDR3 DNA sequence: TGTGCCAGCAGTCTGATCCGGGAGGATACGCAGTATTTT.

J is TRBJ2-5 and V is TRBV27; the match to TRBD2 covers 7 bases. Unmatched junction bases numbered 14, after V lost 5 bases and J lost 5 bases. Germline assignment: CDR1 MNHEY and CDR2 SMNVEV (reference sequence). There are 16 residues in the CDR3. CDR3 residues: CASSPTRGVRQETQYF. The CDR3 region has the DNA TGTGCCAGCAGTCCCACCCGGGGGGTTCGTCAGGAGACCCAGTACTTC.

Turning to this clone: It differs at one base from a far larger clone, so likely a read error. The chain is built from TRBV7-9 and TRBJ2-7, with 7 bases identical to TRBD2. The CDR3 spans 13 residues. The germline gives CDR1 SEHNR, CDR2 FQNEAQ (reference sequence). In nucleotides, the CDR3 is TGTGCCGGCAGCGAACTAGCGACCTACGAGCAGTACTTC. This encodes CAGSELATYEQYF. The whole variable domain, remainder taken from reference TRBV7-9 and TRBJ2-7, is DTGVSQNPRHKITKRGQNVTFRCDPISEHNRLYWYRQTLGQGPEFLTYFQNEAQLEKSRLLSDRFSAERPKGSFSTLEIQRTEQGDSAMYLCAGSELATYEQYFGPGTRLTVT.

Concerning this clone itself: Germline and junction disagree at one end, which may indicate a read error. The rearrangement uses TRBV7-9 and TRBJ2-7; D remains unclear. The CDR3 runs to 12 residues. The V gene's germline CDR1 is SEHNR and CDR2 FQNEAQ (reference sequence). The CDR3 region has the DNA TGTGCCAGCAGCTTAGGAGGCCCGCGCACTCACTTC. This sequence encodes CASSLGGPRTHF.

The chain carries TRBV6-1 and TRBJ2-2, with D unresolved. Germline CDR1 is MNHNS and CDR2 is SASEGT. Trimming pared 7 bases from V and 7 bases from J, leaving 13 bases between. The CDR3 loop spans 13 amino acids. The CDR3 loop is CASTPGLLGELFF. The CDR3 region has the DNA TGTGCCAGCACCCCTGGGCTCCTCGGGGAGCTGTTTTTT.

The rearrangement joins TRBV27 to TRBJ2-3; D remains ambiguous. The V gene's germline CDR1 is MNHEY and CDR2 SMNVEV (reference sequence). Trimming removed 6 bases from V and 1 base from J, with 8 bases in between. The CDR3 covers 13 residues. Here the CDR3 DNA reads TGTGCCAGCAGGGTATCCGGCACAGATACGCAGTATTTT. As protein: CASRVSGTDTQYF.

The J gene is TRBJ1-1, the V gene TRBV25-1, with 7 nucleotides matching TRBD1. This CDR3 region has 14 residues. CDR1 MGHDK and CDR2 SYGVNS come from the germline V gene. The V segment lost 6 bases and the J segment 1 base; nucleotides outside the gene matches: 5. Here the CDR3 DNA reads TGTGCCAGCAGCGACAGGGCCTCGAACACTGAAGCTTTCTTT. Translation: CASSDRASNTEAFF.

The chain has TRBV27 and TRBJ2-6; D possibly matches TRBD1 or TRBD2 (5 bases each). CDR1 MNHEY and CDR2 SMNVEV come from the germline V gene (reference sequence). V gave up 6 bases and J gave up 4 bases, with 16 bases separating them. The CDR3 sequence is 16 residues long. This chain's CDR3 is CASSLAGRSGANVLTF. The DNA for the CDR3 is TGTGCCAGCAGCCTCGCAGGGAGATCGGGGGCCAACGTCCTGACTTTC.

The chain recombines TRBV4-2 with TRBJ2-3; D could derive from TRBD1 or TRBD2 (5 bases each). V lost 1 base, J lost 4 bases, and 12 bases lay in between. The CDR3 extends over 15 amino acids. Germline lookup yields CDR1 LGHNA and CDR2 YNFKEQ. The CDR3 nucleotides are TGTGCCAGCAGCCAAGGGGGACGGACCCCAGATACGCAGTATTTT. Protein: CASSQGGRTPDTQYF.

The table lists this clone with many counts. The CDR3 spells CASRNGDGRTYEQYF. CDR3 bases: TGTGCCAGCAGGAATGGTGACGGGAGGACCTACGAGCAGTACTTC. The rearrangement uses TRBV27 and TRBJ2-7; 7 nucleotides line up with TRBD2. The CDR3 totals 15 residues. Germline lookup yields CDR1 MNHEY and CDR2 SMNVEV (reference sequence). Unmatched junction bases numbered 10, after V lost 6 bases and J lost 2 bases.